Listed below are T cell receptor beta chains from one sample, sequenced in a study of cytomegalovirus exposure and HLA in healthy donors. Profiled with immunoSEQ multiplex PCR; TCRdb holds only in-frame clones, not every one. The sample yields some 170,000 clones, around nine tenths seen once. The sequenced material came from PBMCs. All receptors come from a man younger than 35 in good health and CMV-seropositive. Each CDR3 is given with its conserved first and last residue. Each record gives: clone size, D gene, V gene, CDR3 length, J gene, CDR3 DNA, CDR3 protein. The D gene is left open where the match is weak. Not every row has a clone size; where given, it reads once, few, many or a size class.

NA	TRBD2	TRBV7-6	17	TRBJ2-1	TGTGCCAGCAGCCCGAGACTAGCGGGAAAAATATCGGGTGAGCAGTTCTTC	CASSPRLAGKISGEQFF
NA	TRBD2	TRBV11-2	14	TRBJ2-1	TGTGCCAGCAGCACCCGACTAGCGGGGTATGAGCAGTTCTTC	CASSTRLAGYEQFF
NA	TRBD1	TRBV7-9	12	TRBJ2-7	TGTGCCAGCAGCGCACCGACAGGGGTGGAGTACTTC	CASSAPTGVEYF
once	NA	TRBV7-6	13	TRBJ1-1	TGTGCCAGCAGCACGTCCAGGGGCCGCGAAGCTTTCTTT	CASSTSRGREAFF
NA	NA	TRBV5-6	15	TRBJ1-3	TGTGCCAGCAGCTTGGCCCTACTACCTGGAAACACCATATATTTT	CASSLALLPGNTIYF
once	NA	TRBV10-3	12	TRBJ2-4	TGTGCCATCAGCGGGTCTGGGAACATTCAGTACTTC	CAISGSGNIQYF
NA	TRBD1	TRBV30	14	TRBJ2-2	TGTGCCTGGAACAGGGGGCCGAACACCGGGGAGCTGTTTTTT	CAWNRGPNTGELFF
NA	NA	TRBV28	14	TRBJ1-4	TGTGCCAGCAAACCACAGGGAATGAATGAAAAACTGTTTTTT	CASKPQGMNEKLFF
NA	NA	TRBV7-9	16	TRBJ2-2	TGTGCCAGCAGCCCTGCCCCGGGACAGAACACCGGGGAGCTGTTTTTT	CASSPAPGQNTGELFF
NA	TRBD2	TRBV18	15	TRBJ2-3	TGTGCCAGCTCCGCCGCTAGCGGGAGGGCAGATACGCAGTATTTT	CASSAASGRADTQYF
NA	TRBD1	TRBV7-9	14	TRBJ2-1	TGTGCCAGCAGCCGGACAGGGGACCACAATGAGCAGTTCTTC	CASSRTGDHNEQFF
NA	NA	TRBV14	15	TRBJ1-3	TGTGCCAGCAGCCAAGGGGCTTACAGAGGAAACACCATATATTTT	CASSQGAYRGNTIYF
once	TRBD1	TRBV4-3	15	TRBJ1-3	TGCGCCAGCAGCCAACTGGACAGGTCTGGAAACACCATATATTTT	CASSQLDRSGNTIYF
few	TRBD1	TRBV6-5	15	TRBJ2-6	TGTGCCAGCGGGGACAGGGAGGATGGGGCCAACGTCCTGACTTTC	CASGDREDGANVLTF
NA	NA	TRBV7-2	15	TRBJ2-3	TGTGCCAGCAGCCCAGACAGTCCCCTCACAGATACGCAGTATTTT	CASSPDSPLTDTQYF
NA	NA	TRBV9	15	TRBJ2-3	TGTGCCAGCAGCCTACGGTCCGACAGGATAGATACGCAGTATTTT	CASSLRSDRIDTQYF
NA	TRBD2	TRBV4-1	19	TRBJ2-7	TGCGCCAGCAGCCCCCGGTCGTTGGGACTAGCGGTCAACTCCTACGAGCAGTACTTC	CASSPRSLGLAVNSYEQYF
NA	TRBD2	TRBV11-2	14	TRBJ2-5	TGTGCCAGCAGCTTAGCCCCCGGCGGGGGGGGCCAGTACTTC	CASSLAPGGGGQYF
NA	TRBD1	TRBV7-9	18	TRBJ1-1	TGTGCCAGCAGCCTAACCGGGACAGGGGGCTATCAGAACACTGAAGCTTTCTTT	CASSLTGTGGYQNTEAFF
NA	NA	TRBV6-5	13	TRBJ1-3	TGTGCCAGCAGTTACTCGCAGAGAAACACCATATATTTT	CASSYSQRNTIYF
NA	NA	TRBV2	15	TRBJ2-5	TGTGCCAGCAGTGAAGCGACCAGGGGCGCAGAGACCCAGTACTTC	CASSEATRGAETQYF
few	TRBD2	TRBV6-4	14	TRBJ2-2	TGTGCCAGCAGTGACGGACTAGCGACCGGGGAGCTGTTTTTT	CASSDGLATGELFF
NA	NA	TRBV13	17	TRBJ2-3	TGTGCCAGCAGCCCTACCGCCTCGGGACAAGGGAAAGATACGCAGTATTTT	CASSPTASGQGKDTQYF
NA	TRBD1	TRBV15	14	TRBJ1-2	TGTGCCACCAGCTCTATTGGGACAGTTACAGACTACACCTTC	CATSSIGTVTDYTF
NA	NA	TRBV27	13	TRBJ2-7	TGTGCCAGCAGTTTGGCCAGAACCTACGAGCAGTACTTC	CASSLARTYEQYF
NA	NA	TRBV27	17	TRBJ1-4	TGTGCCAGCACCCACGGCGGAGGGGTTGCAACTAATGAAAAACTGTTTTTT	CASTHGGGVATNEKLFF
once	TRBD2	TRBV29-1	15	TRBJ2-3	TGCAGCGTTCAACCCTCTAGCGGGAGGAAAGATACGCAGTATTTT	CSVQPSSGRKDTQYF
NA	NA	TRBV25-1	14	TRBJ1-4	TGTGCCAGCGGAGTGGGCGTCAGGGGTGAAAAACTGTTTTTT	CASGVGVRGEKLFF
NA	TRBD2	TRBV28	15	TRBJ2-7	TGTGCCAGCAGTACCCCTAGCGGGGGGGCCTACGAGCAGTACTTC	CASSTPSGGAYEQYF
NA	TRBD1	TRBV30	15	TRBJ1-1	TGTGCCTGGAGTGTTGGAGAAGGGGGCTTCACTGAAGCTTTCTTT	CAWSVGEGGFTEAFF
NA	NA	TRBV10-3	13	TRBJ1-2	TGTGCCATCAGTCTCCAGGGATTCGATGGCTACACCTTC	CAISLQGFDGYTF
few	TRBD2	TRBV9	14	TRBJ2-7	TGTGCCAGCAGCGTAGGGCGGGAGATGGACGAGCAGTACTTC	CASSVGREMDEQYF
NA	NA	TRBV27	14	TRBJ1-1	TGTGCCAGCAGCCGTGGACAGCTGAACACTGAAGCTTTCTTT	CASSRGQLNTEAFF
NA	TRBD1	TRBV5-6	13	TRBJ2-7	TGTGCCAGCAGCCCCGGGACAGGACACGAGCAGTACTTC	CASSPGTGHEQYF
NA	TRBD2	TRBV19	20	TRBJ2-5	TGTGCCAGTAGTATGGCAGGTGGGCGACTAGCGGGAAGGTACCAAGAGACCCAGTACTTC	CASSMAGGRLAGRYQETQYF
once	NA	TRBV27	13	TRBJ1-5	TGTGCCAGCAAAGGGGGGGCCGGTCAGCCCCAGCATTTT	CASKGGAGQPQHF
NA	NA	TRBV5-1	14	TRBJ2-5	TGCGCCAGCAGCCAAACGACAGGTCAAGAGACCCAGTACTTC	CASSQTTGQETQYF
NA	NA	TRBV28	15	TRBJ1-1	TGTGCCAGCAGTTTAGCGGGGGGCGTAGGCACTGAAGCTTTCTTT	CASSLAGGVGTEAFF
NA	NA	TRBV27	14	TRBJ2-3	TGTGCCAGCAGTCCCTCCCCCGTATCAGATACGCAGTATTTT	CASSPSPVSDTQYF
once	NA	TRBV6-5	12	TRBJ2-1	TGTGCCAGCAGTTATCCTAGGGGTGAGCAGTTCTTC	CASSYPRGEQFF
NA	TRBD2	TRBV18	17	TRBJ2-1	TGTGCCAGCTCACCACCGCCCGGGACTAGCGTTTACAATGAGCAGTTCTTC	CASSPPPGTSVYNEQFF
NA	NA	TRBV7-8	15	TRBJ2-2	TGTGCCAGCAGCTCAGGCTCAGGCTTCACCGGGGAGCTGTTTTTT	CASSSGSGFTGELFF
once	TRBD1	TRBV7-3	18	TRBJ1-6	TGTGCCAGCAGCACCCCTCTGGGACAGGGGCCTTATAATTCACCCCTCCACTTT	CASSTPLGQGPYNSPLHF
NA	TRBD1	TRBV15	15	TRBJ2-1	TGTGCCACCAGCAGGGGGGGGACAGGGAAGAATGAGCAGTTCTTC	CATSRGGTGKNEQFF
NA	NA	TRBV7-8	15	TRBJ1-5	TGTGCCAGCAGCTTAGCCCGGGGAAGCAATCAGCCCCAGCATTTT	CASSLARGSNQPQHF
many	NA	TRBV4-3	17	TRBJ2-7	TGCGCCAGCAGCCAACAAGGTCCGGACAGTCCCTCCTACGAGCAGTACTTC	CASSQQGPDSPSYEQYF
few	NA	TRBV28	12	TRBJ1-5	TGTGCCAGCAGTTCAGGGAATCAGCCCCAGCATTTT	CASSSGNQPQHF
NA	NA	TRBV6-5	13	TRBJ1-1	TGTGCCAGCGGAATCACAGAGAACACTGAAGCTTTCTTT	CASGITENTEAFF
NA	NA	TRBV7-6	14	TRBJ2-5	TGTGCCAGCAGCATTCGACAGCTACAAGAGACCCAGTACTTC	CASSIRQLQETQYF
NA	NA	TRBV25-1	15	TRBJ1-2	TGTGCCAGCAGTGTGGAGGGGTCGGGATGGCGGGGCTACACCTTC	CASSVEGSGWRGYTF
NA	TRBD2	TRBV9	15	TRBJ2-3	TGTGCCAGCAGCCCCCCGGGGGGGGAGGCAGATACGCAGTATTTT	CASSPPGGEADTQYF
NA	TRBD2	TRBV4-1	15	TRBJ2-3	TGCGCCAGCAGCCAATTTAGCGGGAGACCAGATACGCAGTATTTT	CASSQFSGRPDTQYF
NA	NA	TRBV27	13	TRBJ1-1	TGTGCCAGCAGTTTTATAAGGGAGGGGGAAGCTTTCTTT	CASSFIREGEAFF
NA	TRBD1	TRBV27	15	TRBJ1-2	TGTGCCAGCAGTTTAAATGGGGACAGGGCGCCTGGCTACACCTTC	CASSLNGDRAPGYTF
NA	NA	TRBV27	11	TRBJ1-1	TGTGCCAGCAGTTTAAACAGTGAAGCTTTCTTT	CASSLNSEAFF
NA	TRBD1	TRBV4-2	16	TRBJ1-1	TGTGCCAGCAGCCAAGCGACAGGGGCTTTGGACACTGAAGCTTTCTTT	CASSQATGALDTEAFF
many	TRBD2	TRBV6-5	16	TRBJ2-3	TGTGCCAGCAGTTACTCTGGGACTAGTGGTGCAGATACGCAGTATTTT	CASSYSGTSGADTQYF
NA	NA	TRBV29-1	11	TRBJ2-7	TGCAGCGGAACGACAGCCTACGAGCAGTACTTC	CSGTTAYEQYF
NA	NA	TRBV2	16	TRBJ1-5	TGTGCCAGCAACTCGCCCACGGGGTTGGGCAATCAGCCCCAGCATTTT	CASNSPTGLGNQPQHF